This T cell receptor beta chain is from a study of human T cells and chemical hapten exposure. Each CDR3 protein gets one entry after TCRdb re-called the RACE reads with MiXCR. This sample has around 340,000 distinct CDR3 sequences; approximately 6.9% occur once, and the top ten carry roughly 7.9%. Time point described: patch test 1, 2 weeks after DPC sensitization. The sample's treatment: therapeutic diphenylcyclopropenone sensitization with weekly scalp DPC. Donation of samples came from alopecia patients who were 18 to 70 years old and suitable for DPC. The authors' total RNA extraction used unfractionated whole blood. Germline assignment: CDR1 SEHNR and CDR2 FQNEAQ (reference sequence). The length of the CDR3 is 15 residues. Trimming stripped 6 bases from V and 8 bases from J, with 17 bases between.

This chain links TRBV7-9 with TRBJ1-6; D unclear. This specimen consisted of whole blood, obtained in connection with sensitization to the hapten diphenylcyclopropenone (DPC). This TCR was recovered from a young woman with alopecia areata. Some clones in this sample may be carry-over from other donors' samples. CDR3 nucleotides: TGTGCCAGCAGATCTCGAAGAGGGAGGGATTCACCCCTCCACTTT. It translates to CASRSRRGRDSPLHF.